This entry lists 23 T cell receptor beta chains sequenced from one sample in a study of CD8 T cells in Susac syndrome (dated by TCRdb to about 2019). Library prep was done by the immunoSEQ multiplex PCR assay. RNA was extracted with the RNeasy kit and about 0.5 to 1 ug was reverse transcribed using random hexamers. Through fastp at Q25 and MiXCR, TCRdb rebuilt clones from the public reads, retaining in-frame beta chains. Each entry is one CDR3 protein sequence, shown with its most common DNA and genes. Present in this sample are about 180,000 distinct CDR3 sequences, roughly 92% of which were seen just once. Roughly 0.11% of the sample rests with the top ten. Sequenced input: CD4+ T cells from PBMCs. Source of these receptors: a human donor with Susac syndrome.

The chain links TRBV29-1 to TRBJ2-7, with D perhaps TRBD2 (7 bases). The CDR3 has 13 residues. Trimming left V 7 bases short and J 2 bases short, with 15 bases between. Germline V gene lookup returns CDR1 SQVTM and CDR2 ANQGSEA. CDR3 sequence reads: CSGGGGQTYEQYF. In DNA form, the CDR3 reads TGCAGCGGAGGGGGAGGGCAGACCTACGAGCAGTACTTC.

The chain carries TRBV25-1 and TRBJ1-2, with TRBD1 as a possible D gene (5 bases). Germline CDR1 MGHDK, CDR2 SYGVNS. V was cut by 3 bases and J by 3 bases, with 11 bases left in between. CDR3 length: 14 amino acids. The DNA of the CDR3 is TGTGCCAGCAGTGACGTGGACACTTACTATGGCTACACCTTC. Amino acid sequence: CASSDVDTYYGYTF.

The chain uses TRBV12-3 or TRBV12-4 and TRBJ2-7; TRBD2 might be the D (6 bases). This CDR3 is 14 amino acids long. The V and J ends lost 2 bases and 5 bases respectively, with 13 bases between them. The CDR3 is CASSLMGGINEQYF. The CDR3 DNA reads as TGTGCCAGCAGTTTAATGGGGGGAATCAACGAGCAGTACTTC.

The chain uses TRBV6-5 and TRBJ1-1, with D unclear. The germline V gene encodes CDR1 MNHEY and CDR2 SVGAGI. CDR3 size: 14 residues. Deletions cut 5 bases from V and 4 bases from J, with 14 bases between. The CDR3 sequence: CASSPWVGSTEAFF. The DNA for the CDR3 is TGTGCCAGCAGTCCATGGGTGGGGAGCACTGAAGCTTTCTTT.

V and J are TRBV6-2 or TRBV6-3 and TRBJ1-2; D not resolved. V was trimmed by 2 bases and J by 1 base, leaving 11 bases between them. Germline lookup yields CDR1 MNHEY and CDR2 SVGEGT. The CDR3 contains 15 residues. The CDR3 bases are TGTGCCAGCAGTTACGGGCCTCCTCTTAACTATGGCTACACCTTC. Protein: CASSYGPPLNYGYTF.

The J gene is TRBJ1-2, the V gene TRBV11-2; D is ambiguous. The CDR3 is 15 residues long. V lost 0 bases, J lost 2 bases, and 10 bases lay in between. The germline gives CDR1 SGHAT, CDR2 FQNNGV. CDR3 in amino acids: CASSLDPTQNYGYTF. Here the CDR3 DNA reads TGTGCCAGCAGCTTAGACCCGACACAAAACTATGGCTACACCTTC.

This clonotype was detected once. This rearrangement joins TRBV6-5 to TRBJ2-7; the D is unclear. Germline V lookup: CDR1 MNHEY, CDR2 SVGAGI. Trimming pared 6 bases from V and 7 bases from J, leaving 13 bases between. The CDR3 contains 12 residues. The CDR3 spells CASSNSFREQYF. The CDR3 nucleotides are TGTGCCAGCAGCAATAGCTTTAGGGAGCAGTACTTC.

CDR3 coding DNA: TGCAGCGTTGAAGAAGTAGGCGGTCAGCCCCAGCATTTT. Protein: CSVEEVGGQPQHF. This chain connects TRBV29-1 to TRBJ1-5; D gene unclear. Looked up from germline, CDR1 is SQVTM and CDR2 is ANQGSEA. Trimming shortened V by 0 bases and J by 6 bases, and 9 bases separated the two germline ends. This CDR3 has 13 residues. Based on the CDR3 plus reference TRBV29-1 and TRBJ1-5, the full variable domain is SAVISQKPSRDICQRGTSLTIQCQVDSQVTMMFWYRQQPGQSLTLIATANQGSEATYESGFVIDKFPISRPNLTFSTLTVSNMSPEDSSIYLCSVEEVGGQPQHFGDGTRLSIL.

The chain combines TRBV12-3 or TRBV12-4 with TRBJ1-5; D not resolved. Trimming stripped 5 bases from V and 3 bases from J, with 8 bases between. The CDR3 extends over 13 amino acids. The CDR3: CASSLFANQPQHF. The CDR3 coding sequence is TGTGCCAGCAGTCTTTTCGCCAATCAGCCCCAGCATTTT.

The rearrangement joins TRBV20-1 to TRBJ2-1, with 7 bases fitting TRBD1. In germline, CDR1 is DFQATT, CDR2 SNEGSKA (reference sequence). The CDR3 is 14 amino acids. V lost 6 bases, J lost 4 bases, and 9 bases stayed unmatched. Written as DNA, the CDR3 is TGCAGTGCCACCGCAGGGGGAACATACAATGAGCAGTTCTTC. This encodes CSATAGGTYNEQFF.

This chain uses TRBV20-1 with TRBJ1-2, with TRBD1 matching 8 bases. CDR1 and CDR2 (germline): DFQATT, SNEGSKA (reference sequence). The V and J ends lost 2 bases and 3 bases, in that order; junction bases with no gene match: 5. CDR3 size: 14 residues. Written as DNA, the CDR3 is TGCAGTGCTAGATGGGACAGGAGCTACTATGGCTACACCTTC. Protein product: CSARWDRSYYGYTF.

As DNA, the CDR3 is TGTGCCAGCAGTGTATCAGGGGGCGCGAGTGGCTACACCTTC. The encoded protein is CASSVSGGASGYTF. V usage is TRBV6-4 and J usage is TRBJ1-2, with TRBD1 matching over 8 bases. The V and J ends lost 4 bases and 7 bases, in that order; junction bases with no gene match: 8. The germline CDR1 and CDR2 sequences are MRHNA and SNTAGT. The CDR3 runs 14 residues.

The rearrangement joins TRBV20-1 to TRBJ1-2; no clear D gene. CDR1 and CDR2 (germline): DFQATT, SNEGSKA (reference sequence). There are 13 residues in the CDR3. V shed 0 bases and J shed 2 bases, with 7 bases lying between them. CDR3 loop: CSARESVNYGYTF. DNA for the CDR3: TGCAGTGCTAGAGAATCGGTCAACTATGGCTACACCTTC.

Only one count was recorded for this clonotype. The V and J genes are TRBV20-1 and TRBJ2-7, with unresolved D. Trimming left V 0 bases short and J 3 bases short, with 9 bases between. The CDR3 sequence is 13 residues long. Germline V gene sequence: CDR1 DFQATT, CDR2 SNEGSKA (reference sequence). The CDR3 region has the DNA TGCAGTGCTAGAGATTGGCAGAACTACGAGCAGTACTTC. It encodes CSARDWQNYEQYF.

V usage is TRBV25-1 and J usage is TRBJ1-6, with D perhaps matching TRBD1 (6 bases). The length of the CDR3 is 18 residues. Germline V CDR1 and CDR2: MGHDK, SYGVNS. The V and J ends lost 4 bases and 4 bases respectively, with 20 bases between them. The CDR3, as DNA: TGTGCCAGCAGTGCTCCCCAACAGGGTGAGGGTTATAATTCACCCCTCCACTTT. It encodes CASSAPQQGEGYNSPLHF.

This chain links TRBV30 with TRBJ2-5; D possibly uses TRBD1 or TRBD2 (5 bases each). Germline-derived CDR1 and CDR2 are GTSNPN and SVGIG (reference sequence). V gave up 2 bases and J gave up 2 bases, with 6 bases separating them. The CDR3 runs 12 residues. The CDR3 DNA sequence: TGTGCCTGGAGTTGGGGGCAAGAGACCCAGTACTTC. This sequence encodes CAWSWGQETQYF. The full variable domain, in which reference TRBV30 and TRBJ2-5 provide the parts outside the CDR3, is SQTIHQWPATLVQPVGSPLSLECTVEGTSNPNLYWYRQAAGRGLQLLFYSVGIGQISSEVPQNLSASRPQDRQFILSSKKLLLSDSGFYLCAWSWGQETQYFGPGTRLLVL.

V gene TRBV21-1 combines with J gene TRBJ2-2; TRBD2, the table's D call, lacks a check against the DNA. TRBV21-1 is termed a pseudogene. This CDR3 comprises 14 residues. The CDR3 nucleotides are TGTGCCAGCAGCCGCGGGGGGGCAACCGGGGAGCTGTTTTTT. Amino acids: CASSRGGATGELFF.

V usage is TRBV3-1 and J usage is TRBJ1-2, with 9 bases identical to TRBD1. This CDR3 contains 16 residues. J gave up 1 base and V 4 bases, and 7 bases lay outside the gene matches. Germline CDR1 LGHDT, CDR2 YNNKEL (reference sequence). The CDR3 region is CASSLRTGADNYGYTF. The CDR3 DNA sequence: TGTGCCAGCAGCCTTCGGACAGGGGCAGATAACTATGGCTACACCTTC.

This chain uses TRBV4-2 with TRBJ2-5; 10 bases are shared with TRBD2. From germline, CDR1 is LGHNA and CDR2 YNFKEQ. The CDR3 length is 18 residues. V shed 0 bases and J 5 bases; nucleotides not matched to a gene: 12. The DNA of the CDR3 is TGTGCCAGCAGCCAAGAACCTAGCGGGGGTTACTTGGGGGAGACCCAGTACTTC. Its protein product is CASSQEPSGGYLGETQYF.

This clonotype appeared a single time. CDR3 in DNA: TGTGCCAGCAGTTACAGGGACAGGGGGACTGGAAACACCATATATTTT. Its protein is CASSYRDRGTGNTIYF. The V gene is TRBV6-6, the J gene TRBJ1-3, with 11 bases identical to TRBD1. This CDR3 has 16 residues. CDR1 is MNHNY and CDR2 is SVGAGI in the germline V gene (reference sequence). V shed 2 bases, J shed 2 bases, and the junction held 2 bases outside the gene matches.

Here the CDR3 reads CASSQEKVRGARPETQYF. CDR3 DNA sequence: TGCGCCAGCAGCCAAGAAAAGGTGCGGGGGGCGCGACCGGAGACCCAGTACTTC. The V gene is TRBV4-3, the J gene TRBJ2-5; 8 nucleotides align to TRBD2. V dropped 0 bases and J dropped 5; count of bases not matched to a gene: 14. The CDR3 spans 18 residues. Germline values: CDR1 LGHNA, CDR2 YSLEER.

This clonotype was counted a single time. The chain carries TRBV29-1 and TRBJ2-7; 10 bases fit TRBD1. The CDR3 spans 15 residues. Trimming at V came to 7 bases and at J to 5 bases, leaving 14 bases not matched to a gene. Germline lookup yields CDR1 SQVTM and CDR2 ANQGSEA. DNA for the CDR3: TGCAGCGCCAAAACTCCGGGACAGGGGCTCAACGAGCAGTACTTC. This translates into CSAKTPGQGLNEQYF.

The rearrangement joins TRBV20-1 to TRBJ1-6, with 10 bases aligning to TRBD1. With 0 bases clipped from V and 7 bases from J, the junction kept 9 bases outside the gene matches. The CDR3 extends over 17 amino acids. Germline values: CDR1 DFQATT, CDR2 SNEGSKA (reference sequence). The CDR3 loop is CSARDPTGGTSNSPLHF. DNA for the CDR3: TGCAGTGCTAGAGATCCGACAGGGGGCACCTCGAATTCACCCCTCCACTTT.